This TCR beta chain was documented in a study of molecular identifiers for immune sequencing clone quantification. Sorted inputs of roughly 17,000 to 1,000,000 cells, with 10%, 30% or 50% RNA, yielded naive CD8 libraries. TCRdb re-analysed the PCR reads in MiXCR, keeping a single row per CDR3 protein. The data contain around 70,000 distinct CDR3 sequences, roughly 20% of them singletons. Broader study findings: It was shown that clones above 20 RNA copies held over 98% of effector molecules, but under 1% in naive cells. Should identical TCR molecules share a barcode, the sizes of highly expanded clones could be underestimated.

The table lists this clonotype with many counts. No antigen is known for it. The CDR3 contains 15 residues. V was cut by 8 bases and J by 0 bases, with 16 bases left in between. Germline values: CDR1 LNHDA, CDR2 SQIVND (reference sequence). This chain links TRBV19 with TRBJ1-1; D unresolved. The receptor was isolated from a human donor in good health. Some libraries in this study had Jurkat cell RNA spiked in. Sequencing input: naive CD8+ T cells from blood, with Jurkat cell RNA spiked in. Noted subset: FACS-sorted CD8+CD4-CCR7+CD45RA+ naive T cells. DNA of the CDR3: TGTGCCAGTTTAGGGCGCTCTACCATGAACACTGAAGCTTTCTTT. Translation gives CASLGRSTMNTEAFF.